These 18 T cell receptor beta chains were all obtained from the same sample, sequenced in a study of T cells in narcolepsy. The method was immunoSEQ multiplex PCR; TCRdb's version includes in-frame clones alone and lacks a portion of them. The sample carries under 30,000 clones, over 75% recorded once. The sequenced sample consisted of CD45RA- memory CD4+ T cells from PBMCs. Every receptor here comes from a human donor with narcolepsy.

The gene calls are TRBV7-9 and TRBJ1-1; weak D call: TRBD1 (5 bases). CDR1 and CDR2 from the germline V gene are SEHNR and FQNEAQ (reference sequence). With 5 bases removed from V and 5 bases from J, the gap between germline ends came to 18 bases. The CDR3 runs 15 residues. Here the CDR3 reads CASSPRGLRETEAFF. For the CDR3, the DNA is TGTGCCAGCAGCCCAAGGGGTCTGAGGGAGACTGAAGCTTTCTTT.

This clone was detected only once. The chain joins TRBV5-6 to TRBJ1-6; tentative D call: TRBD1 (5 bases). The germline V gene encodes CDR1 SGHDT and CDR2 YYEEEE. The CDR3 loop spans 16 amino acids. V lost 2 bases to trimming and J lost 7 bases, with 16 bases between them. CDR3 residues: CASSFRITGPNSPLHF. The CDR3, as DNA: TGTGCCAGCAGCTTTAGAATAACAGGACCGAATTCACCCCTCCACTTT.

The rearrangement uses TRBV7-8 and TRBJ1-5, with D hard to call. Germline-derived CDR1 and CDR2 are SGHVS and FQNEAQ. The CDR3 sequence is 13 residues long. V was pared by 2 bases and J by 5 bases, with 7 bases between. CDR3 residues: CASSLIYDQPQHF. The CDR3 DNA follows: TGTGCCAGCAGCTTAATTTACGATCAGCCCCAGCATTTT.

There are a few counts of this clone. V is TRBV7-1 and J is TRBJ2-7, with 7 bases matching TRBD1. TRBV7-1 has ORF status, its function being uncertain. The length of the CDR3 is 14 residues. J gave up 0 bases and V 5 bases, and 4 bases lay outside the gene matches. CDR3 loop: CASSPGGSSYEQYF. The CDR3 DNA follows: TGTGCCAGCAGCCCAGGGGGAAGCTCCTACGAGCAGTACTTC.

The chain's CDR3 is CASSLSDEKLFF. CDR3 DNA sequence: TGTGCCAGCAGCTTGTCGGATGAAAAACTGTTTTTT. The chain recombines TRBV7-9 with TRBJ1-4; D gene ambiguous. The CDR3 runs to 12 residues. The V and J ends lost 3 bases and 6 bases respectively, with 5 bases between them. The germline V gene encodes CDR1 SEHNR and CDR2 FQNEAQ (reference sequence).

CDR3 in amino acids: CASSATGLAEQYF. The CDR3 DNA sequence: TGTGCCAGCAGCGCGACAGGGCTGGCCGAGCAGTACTTC. This chain connects TRBV9 to TRBJ2-7; 7 bases agree with TRBD1. Losses at the gene ends were 3 bases for V and 6 bases for J; bases not matched to a gene: 6. From germline, CDR1 is SGDLS and CDR2 YYNGEE. The CDR3 has 13 residues.

This clone has more than one count but fewer than ten. The rearrangement links TRBV10-3 to TRBJ1-6; TRBD1 aligns across 11 bases. V lost 11 bases, J lost 6 bases, and 6 bases stayed unmatched. The CDR3 spans 14 residues. The germline V gene has CDR1 ENHRY and CDR2 SYGVKD. CDR3 in DNA: TGTGCCTCCGGACAGGGGGCATTTAATTCACCCCTCCACTTT. This sequence encodes CASGQGAFNSPLHF.

The DNA for the CDR3 is TGCAGCGTTGAACCCTCTCCAGATACGCAGTATTTT. This codes for CSVEPSPDTQYF. The V and J genes are TRBV29-1 and TRBJ2-3; D is unresolved. The CDR3 runs 12 residues. The germline gives CDR1 SQVTM, CDR2 ANQGSEA. V dropped 2 bases and J dropped 4 bases, with 7 bases sitting between them.

CDR3 sequence reads: CASSTAMTGTYEQYF. As DNA, the CDR3 is TGTGCCAGCAGTACCGCGATGACGGGCACCTACGAGCAGTACTTC. The chain has TRBV27 and TRBJ2-7; D gene unclear. V was shortened by 5 bases and J by 2 bases, with 16 bases between the two germline ends. This CDR3 is 15 amino acids long. Germline-derived CDR1 and CDR2 are MNHEY and SMNVEV (reference sequence).

This chain joins TRBV6-1 and TRBJ2-2; 10 bases are shared with TRBD2. The CDR3 contains 15 residues. The germline V gene encodes CDR1 MNHNS and CDR2 SASEGT. V was clipped by 6 bases and J by 7 bases; unmatched bases: 8. CDR3 loop: CASRGELAGVGELFF. For the CDR3, the DNA is TGTGCCAGCAGGGGGGAGCTAGCGGGGGTCGGGGAGCTGTTTTTT.

CDR3 sequence: CASSRQANTEAFF. For the CDR3, the DNA is TGTGCCAGCAGCCGACAGGCGAACACTGAAGCTTTCTTT. The gene calls are TRBV14 and TRBJ1-1, with D possibly TRBD1 on 6 matching bases. Trimming pared 4 bases from V and 1 base from J, leaving 7 bases between. This CDR3 region has 13 residues. CDR1 and CDR2 from the germline V gene are SGHDN and FVKESK.

The sample holds one count of this clone. This chain connects TRBV19 to TRBJ2-7; TRBD1 agrees at 7 bases. The CDR3 spans 15 residues. J lost 2 bases, V lost 3 bases, and 7 bases had no gene match. In germline, CDR1 is LNHDA, CDR2 SQIVND (reference sequence). The CDR3 protein is CASSMQQGMPYEQYF. CDR3 in DNA: TGTGCCAGTAGTATGCAACAGGGGATGCCCTACGAGCAGTACTTC.

As regards this clone: Other DNA sequences in this specimen translate into the identical CDR3. The chain has TRBV19 and TRBJ1-3; D is ambiguous. The CDR3 runs 11 residues. Trimming took 9 bases from V and 0 from J, leaving 3 bases between them. The germline V gene encodes CDR1 LNHDA and CDR2 SQIVND (reference sequence). DNA for the CDR3: TGTGCCAGCTACTCTGGAAACACCATATATTTT. Its protein is CASYSGNTIYF.

V gene TRBV5-1 combines with J gene TRBJ2-2; tentative D call: TRBD1 (5 bases). V was cut by 0 bases and J by 7 bases, with 13 bases left in between. This CDR3 region has 15 residues. Per germline, CDR1 SGHRS and CDR2 YFSETQ. CDR3 protein: CASSLEQAGIGELFF. CDR3 DNA sequence: TGCGCCAGCAGCTTGGAACAGGCTGGCATCGGGGAGCTGTTTTTT. The whole variable domain, remainder taken from reference TRBV5-1 and TRBJ2-2, is KAGVTQTPRYLIKTRGQQVTLSCSPISGHRSVSWYQQTPGQGLQFLFEYFSETQRNKGNFPGRFSGRQFSNSRSEMNVSTLELGDSALYLCASSLEQAGIGELFFGEGSRLTVL.

The J gene is TRBJ1-1, the V gene TRBV9; weak D call: TRBD1 (5 bases). The CDR3 has 14 residues. Germline values: CDR1 SGDLS, CDR2 YYNGEE. V was clipped by 7 bases and J by 0 bases, with 13 bases between them. CDR3 sequence: CASGLTGLNTEAFF. In DNA form, the CDR3 reads TGTGCCAGCGGCTTAACAGGTCTGAACACTGAAGCTTTCTTT.

The chain employs TRBV19 and TRBJ1-5, with 7 bases fitting TRBD1. Germline CDR1 is LNHDA and CDR2 is SQIVND (reference sequence). This CDR3 has 15 amino acids. Losses at the gene ends were 3 bases for V and 4 bases for J; bases not matched to a gene: 6. The DNA of the CDR3 is TGTGCCAGTAGTATGGGACAGATTCAAAATCAGCCCCAGCATTTT. It is translated as CASSMGQIQNQPQHF.

The chain couples TRBV9 to TRBJ1-2, with 7 bases identical to TRBD1. The length of the CDR3 is 16 residues. Germline values: CDR1 SGDLS, CDR2 YYNGEE. The junction had 10 bases not matched to a gene; V was cut back by 3 bases and J by 2 bases. The CDR3 region has the DNA TGTGCCAGCAGCGCTTTAGGACAGGCGACAAACTATGGCTACACCTTC. This gives the protein CASSALGQATNYGYTF.

This clone was seen a handful of times. The CDR3 sequence is CASSSSPGTAHTEAFF. As DNA, the CDR3 is TGTGCCAGCAGTTCGTCGCCAGGGACAGCTCACACTGAAGCTTTCTTT. This rearrangement joins TRBV7-6 to TRBJ1-1; 7 bases align to TRBD1. Germline V gene sequence: CDR1 SGHVS, CDR2 FNYEAQ. CDR3 length equals 16 residues. Trimming removed 6 bases from V and 3 bases from J; junction bases left unmatched: 13. The variable domain in full, with the rest retrieved from reference TRBV7-6 and TRBJ1-1, is GAGVSQSPRYKVTKRGQDVALRCDPISGHVSLYWYRQALGQGPEFLTYFNYEAQQDKSGLPNDRFSAERPEGSISTLTIQRTEQRDSAMYRCASSSSPGTAHTEAFFGQGTRLTVV.